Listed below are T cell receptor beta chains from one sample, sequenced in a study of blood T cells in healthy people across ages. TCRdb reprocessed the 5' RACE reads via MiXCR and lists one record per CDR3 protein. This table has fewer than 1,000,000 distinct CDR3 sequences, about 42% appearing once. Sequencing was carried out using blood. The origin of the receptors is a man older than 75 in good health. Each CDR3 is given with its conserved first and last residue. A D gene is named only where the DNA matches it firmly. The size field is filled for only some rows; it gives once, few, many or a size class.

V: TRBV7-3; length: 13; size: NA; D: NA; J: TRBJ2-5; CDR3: CASSLRAAQGQYF; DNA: TGTGCCAGCAGCTTAAGGGCGGCTCAGGGGCAGTACTTC
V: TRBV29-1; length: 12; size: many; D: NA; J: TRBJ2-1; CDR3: CSVASSYNEQFF; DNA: TGCAGCGTTGCGTCCTCCTACAATGAGCAGTTCTTC
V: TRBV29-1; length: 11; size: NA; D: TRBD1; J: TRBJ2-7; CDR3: CSARTGCEQYF; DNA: TGCAGCGCCAGGACAGGGTGCGAGCAGTACTTC
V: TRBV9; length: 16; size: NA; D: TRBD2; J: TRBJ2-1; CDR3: CASSFGGLAGDYEQFF; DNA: TGTGCCAGCAGCTTCGGGGGACTAGCGGGAGATTATGAGCAGTTCTTC
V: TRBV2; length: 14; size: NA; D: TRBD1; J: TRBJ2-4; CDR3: CASSPGQGQEAQYF; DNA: TGTGCCAGCAGCCCCGGACAGGGTCAAGAGGCCCAGTACTTC
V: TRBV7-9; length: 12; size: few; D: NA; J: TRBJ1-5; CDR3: CASSIINRPQHF; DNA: TGTGCCAGCAGTATCATTAATCGGCCCCAGCATTTT
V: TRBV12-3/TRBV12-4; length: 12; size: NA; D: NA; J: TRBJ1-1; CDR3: CASSPDNTEAFF; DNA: TGTGCCAGCAGCCCGGATAACACTGAGGCTTTCTTT
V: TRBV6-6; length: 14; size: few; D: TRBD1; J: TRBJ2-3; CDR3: CASTPGQGADTQYF; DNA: TGTGCCAGCACACCCGGACAGGGGGCAGATACGCAGTATTTT
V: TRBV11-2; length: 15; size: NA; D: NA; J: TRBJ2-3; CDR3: CASSRRSGSTDTQYF; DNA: TGTGCCAGCAGCCGAAGATCGGGAAGCACAGATACGCAGTATTTT
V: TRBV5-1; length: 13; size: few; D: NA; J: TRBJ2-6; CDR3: CASSSWGANVLTF; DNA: TGCGCCAGCAGCTCCTGGGGGGCCAACGTCCTGACTTTC
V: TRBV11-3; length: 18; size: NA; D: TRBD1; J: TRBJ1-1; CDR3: CASSPPGQKDEENTEAFF; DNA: TGTGCCAGCAGCCCGCCGGGACAGAAGGATGAGGAGAACACTGAAGCTTTCTTT
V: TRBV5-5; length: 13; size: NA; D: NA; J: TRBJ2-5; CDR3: CASSLDGEEAQYF; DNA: TGTGCCAGCAGCTTGGACGGGGAGGAGGCCCAGTACTTC
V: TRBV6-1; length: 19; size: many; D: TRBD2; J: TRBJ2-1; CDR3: CASSSYKRVLAGAWDEQFF; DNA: TGTGCCAGCAGTAGTTACAAAAGGGTCCTAGCGGGAGCTTGGGATGAGCAGTTCTTC
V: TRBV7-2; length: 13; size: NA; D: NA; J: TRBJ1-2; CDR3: CASSLTDTAGYTF; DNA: TGTGCCAGCAGCTTAACCGATACCGCAGGCTACACCTTC
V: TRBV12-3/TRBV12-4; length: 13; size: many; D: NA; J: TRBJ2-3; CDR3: CASRRGGTDTQYF; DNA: TGCGCCAGCAGACGGGGCGGCACAGATACGCAGTATTTT
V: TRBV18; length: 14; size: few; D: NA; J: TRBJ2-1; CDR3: CASSPQESYNEQFF; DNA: TGTGCCAGCTCACCACAGGAGAGCTACAATGAGCAGTTCTTC
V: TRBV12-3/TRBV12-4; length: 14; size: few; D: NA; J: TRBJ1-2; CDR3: CASTPGTGVYGYTF; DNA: TGTGCCAGCACTCCCGGGACGGGCGTCTATGGCTACACCTTC